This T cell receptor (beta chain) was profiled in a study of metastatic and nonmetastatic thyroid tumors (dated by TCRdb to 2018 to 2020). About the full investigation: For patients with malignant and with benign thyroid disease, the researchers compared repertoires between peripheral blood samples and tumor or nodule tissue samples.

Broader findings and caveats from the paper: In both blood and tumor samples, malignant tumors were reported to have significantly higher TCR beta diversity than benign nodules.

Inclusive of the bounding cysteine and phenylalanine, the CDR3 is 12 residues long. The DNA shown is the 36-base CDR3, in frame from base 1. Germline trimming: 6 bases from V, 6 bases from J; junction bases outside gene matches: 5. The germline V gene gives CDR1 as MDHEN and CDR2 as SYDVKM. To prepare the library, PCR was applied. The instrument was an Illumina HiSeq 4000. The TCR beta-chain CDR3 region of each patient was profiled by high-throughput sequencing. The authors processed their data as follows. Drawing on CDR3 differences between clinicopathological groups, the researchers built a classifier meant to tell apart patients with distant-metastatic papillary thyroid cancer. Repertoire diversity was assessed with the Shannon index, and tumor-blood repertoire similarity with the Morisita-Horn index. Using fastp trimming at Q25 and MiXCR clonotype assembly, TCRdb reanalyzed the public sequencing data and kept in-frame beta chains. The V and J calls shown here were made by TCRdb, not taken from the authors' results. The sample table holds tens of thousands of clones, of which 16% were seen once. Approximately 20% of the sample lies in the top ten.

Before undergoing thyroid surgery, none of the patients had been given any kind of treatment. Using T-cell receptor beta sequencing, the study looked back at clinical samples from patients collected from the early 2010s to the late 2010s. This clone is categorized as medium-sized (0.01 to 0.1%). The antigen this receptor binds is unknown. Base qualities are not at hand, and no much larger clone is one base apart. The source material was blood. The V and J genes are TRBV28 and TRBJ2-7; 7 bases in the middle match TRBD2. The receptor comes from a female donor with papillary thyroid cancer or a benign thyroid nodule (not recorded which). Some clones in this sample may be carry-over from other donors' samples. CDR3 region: CASRPTGGEQYF. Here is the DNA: TGTGCCAGCAGACCAACGGGGGGCGAGCAGTACTTC.